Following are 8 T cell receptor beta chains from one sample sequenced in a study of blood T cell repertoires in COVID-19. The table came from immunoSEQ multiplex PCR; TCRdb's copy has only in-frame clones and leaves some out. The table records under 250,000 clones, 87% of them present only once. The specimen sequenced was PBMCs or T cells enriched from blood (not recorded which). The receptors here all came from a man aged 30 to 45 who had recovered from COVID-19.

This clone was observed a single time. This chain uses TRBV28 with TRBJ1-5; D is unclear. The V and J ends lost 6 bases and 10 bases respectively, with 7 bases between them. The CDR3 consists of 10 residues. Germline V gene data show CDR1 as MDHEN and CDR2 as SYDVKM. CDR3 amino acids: CASSTGPQHF. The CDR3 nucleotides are TGTGCCAGCAGCACTGGTCCCCAGCATTTT.

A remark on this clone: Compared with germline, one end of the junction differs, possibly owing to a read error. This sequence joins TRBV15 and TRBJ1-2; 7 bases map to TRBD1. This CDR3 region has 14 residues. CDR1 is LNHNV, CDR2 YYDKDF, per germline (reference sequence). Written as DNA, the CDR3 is TGTGCCACCAGCAGGGACCGGGACAGAGGGCGATTAGCCTTC. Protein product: CATSRDRDRGRLAF.

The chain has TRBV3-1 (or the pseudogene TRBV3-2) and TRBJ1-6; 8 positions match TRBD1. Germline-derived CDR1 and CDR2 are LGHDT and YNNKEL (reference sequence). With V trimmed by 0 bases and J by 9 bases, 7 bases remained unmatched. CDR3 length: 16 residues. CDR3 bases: TGTGCCAGCAGCCAAGATAGGACGGACAGGGCTTCACCCCTCCACTTT. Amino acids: CASSQDRTDRASPLHF.

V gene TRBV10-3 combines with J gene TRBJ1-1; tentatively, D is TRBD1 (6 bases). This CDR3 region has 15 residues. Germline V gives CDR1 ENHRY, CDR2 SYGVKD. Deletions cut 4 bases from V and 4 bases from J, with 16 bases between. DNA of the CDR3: TGTGCCATCAGTGCTTATCCGGGACACACCACTGAAGCTTTCTTT. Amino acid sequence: CAISAYPGHTTEAFF.

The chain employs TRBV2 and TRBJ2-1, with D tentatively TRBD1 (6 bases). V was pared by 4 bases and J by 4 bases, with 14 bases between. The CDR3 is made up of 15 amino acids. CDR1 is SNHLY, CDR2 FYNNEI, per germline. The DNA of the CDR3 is TGTGCCAGCAGTGGGGTAGGGACACAATACAATGAGCAGTTCTTC. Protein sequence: CASSGVGTQYNEQFF.

This CDR3 is CASKGQGRLVYGYTF. Here the CDR3 DNA reads TGTGCCAGTAAGGGACAGGGGAGGTTGGTCTATGGCTACACCTTC. The chain employs TRBV19 and TRBJ1-2; 10 bases are shared with TRBD1. V gave up 7 bases and J gave up 4 bases; unmatched junction bases: 9. Germline assignment: CDR1 LNHDA and CDR2 SQIVND (reference sequence). The length of the CDR3 is 15 residues.

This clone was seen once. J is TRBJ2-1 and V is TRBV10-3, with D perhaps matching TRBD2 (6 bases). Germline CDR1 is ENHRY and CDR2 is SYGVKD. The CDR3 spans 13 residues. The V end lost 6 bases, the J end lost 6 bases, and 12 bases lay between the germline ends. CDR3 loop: CAIRTQGGNEQFF. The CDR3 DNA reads TGTGCCATCAGGACGCAGGGAGGCAATGAGCAGTTCTTC.

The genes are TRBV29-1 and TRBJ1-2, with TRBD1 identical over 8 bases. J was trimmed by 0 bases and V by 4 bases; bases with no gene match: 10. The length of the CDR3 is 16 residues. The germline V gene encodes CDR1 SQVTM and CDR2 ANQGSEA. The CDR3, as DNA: TGCAGCGTTGGGGAGGGACAGGCGTTAACTAACTATGGCTACACCTTC. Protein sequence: CSVGEGQALTNYGYTF.